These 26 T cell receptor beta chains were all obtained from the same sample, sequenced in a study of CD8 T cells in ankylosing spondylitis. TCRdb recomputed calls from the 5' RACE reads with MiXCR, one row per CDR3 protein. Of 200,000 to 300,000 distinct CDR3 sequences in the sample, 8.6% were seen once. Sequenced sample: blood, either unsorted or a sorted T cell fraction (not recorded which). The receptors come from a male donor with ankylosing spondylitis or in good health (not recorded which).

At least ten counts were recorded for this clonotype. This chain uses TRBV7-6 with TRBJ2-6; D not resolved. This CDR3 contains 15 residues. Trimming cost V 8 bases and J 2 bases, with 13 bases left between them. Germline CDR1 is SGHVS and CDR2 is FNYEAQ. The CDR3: CASSPTTAGANVLTF. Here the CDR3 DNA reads TGTGCCAGCTCTCCTACGACCGCTGGGGCCAACGTCCTGACTTTC. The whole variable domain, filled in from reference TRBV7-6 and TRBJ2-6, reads GAGVSQSPRYKVTKRGQDVALRCDPISGHVSLYWYRQALGQGPEFLTYFNYEAQQDKSGLPNDRFSAERPEGSISTLTIQRTEQRDSAMYRCASSPTTAGANVLTFGAGSRLTVL.

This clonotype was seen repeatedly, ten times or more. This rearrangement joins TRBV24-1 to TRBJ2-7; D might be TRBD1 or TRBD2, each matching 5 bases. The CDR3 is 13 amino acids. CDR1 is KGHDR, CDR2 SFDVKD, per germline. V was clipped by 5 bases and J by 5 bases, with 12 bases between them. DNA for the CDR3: TGTGCCACCAGTGGCTCTGGGACCGACGAGCAGTACTTC. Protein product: CATSGSGTDEQYF.

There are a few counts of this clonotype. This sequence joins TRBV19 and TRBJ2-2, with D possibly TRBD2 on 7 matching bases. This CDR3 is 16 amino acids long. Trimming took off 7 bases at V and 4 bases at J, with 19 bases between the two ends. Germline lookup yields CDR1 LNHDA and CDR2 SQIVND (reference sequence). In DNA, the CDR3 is TGTGCCAGTAAGGGGGGGCGCGGGTTGGCCACCGGGGAGCTGTTTTTT. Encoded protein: CASKGGRGLATGELFF.

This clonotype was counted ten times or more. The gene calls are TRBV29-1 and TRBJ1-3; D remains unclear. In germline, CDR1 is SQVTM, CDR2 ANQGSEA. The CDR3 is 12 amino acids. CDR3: CPLRAGGNTIYF. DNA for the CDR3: TGCCCCCTCCGAGCGGGAGGAAACACCATATATTTT.

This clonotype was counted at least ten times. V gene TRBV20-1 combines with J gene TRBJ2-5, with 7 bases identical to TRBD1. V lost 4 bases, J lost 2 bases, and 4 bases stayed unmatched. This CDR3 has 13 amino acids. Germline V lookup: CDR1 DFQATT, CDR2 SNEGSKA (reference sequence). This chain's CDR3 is CSAKDRVQETQYF. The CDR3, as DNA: TGCAGTGCTAAAGACAGGGTTCAAGAGACCCAGTACTTC.

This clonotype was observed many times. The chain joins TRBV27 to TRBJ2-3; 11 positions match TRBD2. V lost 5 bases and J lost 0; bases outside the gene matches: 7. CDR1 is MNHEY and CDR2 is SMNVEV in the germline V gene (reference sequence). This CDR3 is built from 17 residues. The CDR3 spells CASSTRLAGWSTDTQYF. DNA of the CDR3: TGTGCCAGCAGTACCCGACTAGCGGGATGGAGCACAGATACGCAGTATTTT.

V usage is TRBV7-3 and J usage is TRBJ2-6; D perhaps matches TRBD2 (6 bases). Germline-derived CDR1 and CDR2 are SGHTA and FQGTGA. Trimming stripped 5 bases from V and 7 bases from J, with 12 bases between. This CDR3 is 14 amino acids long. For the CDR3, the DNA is TGTGCCAGCAGCCCCGACGGGACTGCCAACGTCCTGACTTTC. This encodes CASSPDGTANVLTF.

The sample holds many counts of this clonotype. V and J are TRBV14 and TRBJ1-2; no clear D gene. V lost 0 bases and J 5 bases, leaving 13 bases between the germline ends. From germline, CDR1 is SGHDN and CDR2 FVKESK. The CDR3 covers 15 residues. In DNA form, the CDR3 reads TGTGCCAGCAGCCAAGATAGTTCACAACGGTATGGCTACACCTTC. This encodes CASSQDSSQRYGYTF. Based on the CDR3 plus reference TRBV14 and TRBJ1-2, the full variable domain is EAGVTQFPSHSVIEKGQTVTLRCDPISGHDNLYWYRRVMGKEIKFLLHFVKESKQDESGMPNNRFLAERTGGTYSTLKVQPAELEDSGVYFCASSQDSSQRYGYTFGSGTRLTVV.

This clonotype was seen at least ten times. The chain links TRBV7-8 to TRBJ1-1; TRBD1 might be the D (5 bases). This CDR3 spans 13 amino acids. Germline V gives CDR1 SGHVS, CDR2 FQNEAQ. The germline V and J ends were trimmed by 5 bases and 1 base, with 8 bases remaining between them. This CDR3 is CASSAGPNTEAFF. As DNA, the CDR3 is TGTGCCAGCAGCGCGGGACCGAACACTGAAGCTTTCTTT.

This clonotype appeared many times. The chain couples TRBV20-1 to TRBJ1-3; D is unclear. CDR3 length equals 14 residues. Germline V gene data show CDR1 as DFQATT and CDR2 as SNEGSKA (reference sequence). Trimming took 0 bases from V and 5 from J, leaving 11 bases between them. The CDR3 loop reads CSARDRPSRNTIYF. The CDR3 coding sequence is TGCAGTGCTAGAGATAGGCCCAGTCGAAACACCATATATTTT.

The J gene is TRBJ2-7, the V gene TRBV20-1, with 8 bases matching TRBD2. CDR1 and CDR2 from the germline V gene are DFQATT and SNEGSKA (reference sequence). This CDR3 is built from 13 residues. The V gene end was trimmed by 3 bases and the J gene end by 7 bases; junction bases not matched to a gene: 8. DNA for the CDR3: TGCAGTGCTAGGGCGGGGGGCCCCCTGGAGCAGTACTTC. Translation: CSARAGGPLEQYF.

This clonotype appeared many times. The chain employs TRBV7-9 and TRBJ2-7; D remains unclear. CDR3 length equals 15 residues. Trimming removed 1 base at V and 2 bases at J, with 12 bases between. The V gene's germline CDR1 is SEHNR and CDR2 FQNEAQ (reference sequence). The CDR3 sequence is CASSLVETPTYEQYF. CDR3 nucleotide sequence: TGTGCCAGCAGCTTAGTAGAGACTCCTACCTACGAGCAGTACTTC.

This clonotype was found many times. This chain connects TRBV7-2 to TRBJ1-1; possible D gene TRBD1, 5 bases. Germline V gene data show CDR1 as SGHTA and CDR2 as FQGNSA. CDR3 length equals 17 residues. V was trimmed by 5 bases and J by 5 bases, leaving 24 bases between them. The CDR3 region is CASSTKAAGGAGTEAFF. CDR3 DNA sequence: TGTGCCAGCAGCACCAAGGCCGCAGGAGGGGCAGGTACTGAAGCTTTCTTT.

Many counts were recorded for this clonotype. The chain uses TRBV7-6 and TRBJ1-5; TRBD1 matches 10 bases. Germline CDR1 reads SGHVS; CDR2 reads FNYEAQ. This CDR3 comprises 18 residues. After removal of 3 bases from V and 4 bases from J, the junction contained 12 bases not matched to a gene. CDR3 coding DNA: TGTGCCAGCAGCTTGGAGGCACTGGGACAGGGGAGAAATCAGCCCCAGCATTTT. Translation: CASSLEALGQGRNQPQHF.

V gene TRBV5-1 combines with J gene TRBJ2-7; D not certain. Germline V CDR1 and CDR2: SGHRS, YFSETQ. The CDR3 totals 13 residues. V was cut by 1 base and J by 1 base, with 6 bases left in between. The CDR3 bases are TGCGCCAGCAGCTTGACACTATCCTACGAGCAGTACTTC. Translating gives CASSLTLSYEQYF.

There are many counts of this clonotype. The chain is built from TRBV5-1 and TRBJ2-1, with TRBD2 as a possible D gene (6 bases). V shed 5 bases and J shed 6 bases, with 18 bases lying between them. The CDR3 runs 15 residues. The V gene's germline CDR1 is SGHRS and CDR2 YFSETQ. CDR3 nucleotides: TGCGCCAGCAGTCCCACTAATCCGCGGGGCAATGAGCAGTTCTTC. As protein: CASSPTNPRGNEQFF.

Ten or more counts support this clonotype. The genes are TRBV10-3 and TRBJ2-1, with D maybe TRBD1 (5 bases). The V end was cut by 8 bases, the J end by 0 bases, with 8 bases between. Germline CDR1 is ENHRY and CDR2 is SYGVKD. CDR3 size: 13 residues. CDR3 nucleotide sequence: TGTGCCATCGGGGCGAGCTCCTACAATGAGCAGTTCTTC. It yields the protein CAIGASSYNEQFF.

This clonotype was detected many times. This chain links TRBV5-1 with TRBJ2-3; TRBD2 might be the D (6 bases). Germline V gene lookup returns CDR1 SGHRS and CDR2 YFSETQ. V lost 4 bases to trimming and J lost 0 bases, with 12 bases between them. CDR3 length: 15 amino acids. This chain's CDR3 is CASSPGTPSTDTQYF. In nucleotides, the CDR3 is TGCGCCAGCAGCCCTGGGACTCCTAGCACAGATACGCAGTATTTT.

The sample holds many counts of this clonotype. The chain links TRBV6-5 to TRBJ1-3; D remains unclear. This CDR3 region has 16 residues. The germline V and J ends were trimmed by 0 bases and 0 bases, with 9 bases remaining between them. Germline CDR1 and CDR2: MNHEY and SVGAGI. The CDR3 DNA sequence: TGTGCCAGCAGTTACTCGGGAGGACCCTCTGGAAACACCATATATTTT. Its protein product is CASSYSGGPSGNTIYF.

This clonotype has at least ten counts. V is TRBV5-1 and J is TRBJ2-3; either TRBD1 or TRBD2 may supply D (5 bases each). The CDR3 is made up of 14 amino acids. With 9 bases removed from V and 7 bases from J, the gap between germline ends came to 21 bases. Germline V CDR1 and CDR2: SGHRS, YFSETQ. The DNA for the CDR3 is TGCGCCACCCCGGGGCCCCAATGGAGAAATACGCAGTATTTT. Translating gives CATPGPQWRNTQYF. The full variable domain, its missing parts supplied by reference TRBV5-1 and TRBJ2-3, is KAGVTQTPRYLIKTRGQQVTLSCSPISGHRSVSWYQQTPGQGLQFLFEYFSETQRNKGNFPGRFSGRQFSNSRSEMNVSTLELGDSALYLCATPGPQWRNTQYFGPGTRLTVL.

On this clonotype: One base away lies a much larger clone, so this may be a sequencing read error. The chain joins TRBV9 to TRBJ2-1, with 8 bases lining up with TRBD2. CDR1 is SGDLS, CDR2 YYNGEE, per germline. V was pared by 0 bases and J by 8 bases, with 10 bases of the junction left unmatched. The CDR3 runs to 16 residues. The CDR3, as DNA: TGTGCCAGCAGCGTAGCCGGGGGGAGCGGGGGCTATGAGCAGTTCTTC. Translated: CASSVAGGSGGYEQFF.

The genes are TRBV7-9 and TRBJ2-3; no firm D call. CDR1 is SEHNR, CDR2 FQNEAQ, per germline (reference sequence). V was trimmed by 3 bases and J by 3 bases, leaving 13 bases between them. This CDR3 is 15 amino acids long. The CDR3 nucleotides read TGTGCCAGCAGCTTGTTGAGCTTCGGGACAGATACGCAGTATTTT. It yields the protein CASSLLSFGTDTQYF.

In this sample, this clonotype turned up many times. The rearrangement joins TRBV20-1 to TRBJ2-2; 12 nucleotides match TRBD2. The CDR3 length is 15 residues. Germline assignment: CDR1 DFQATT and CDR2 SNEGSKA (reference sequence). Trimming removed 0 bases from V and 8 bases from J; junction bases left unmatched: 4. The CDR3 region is CSAREGLAGKGELFF. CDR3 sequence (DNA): TGCAGTGCTAGAGAAGGACTAGCGGGGAAAGGGGAGCTGTTTTTT.

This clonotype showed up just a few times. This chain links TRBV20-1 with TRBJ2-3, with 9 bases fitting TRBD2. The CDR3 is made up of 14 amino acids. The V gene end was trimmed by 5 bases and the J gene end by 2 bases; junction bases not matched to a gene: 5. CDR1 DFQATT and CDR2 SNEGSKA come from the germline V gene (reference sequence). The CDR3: CSALSGGPTDTQYF. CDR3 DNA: TGCAGTGCTCTTAGCGGGGGACCCACAGATACGCAGTATTTT.

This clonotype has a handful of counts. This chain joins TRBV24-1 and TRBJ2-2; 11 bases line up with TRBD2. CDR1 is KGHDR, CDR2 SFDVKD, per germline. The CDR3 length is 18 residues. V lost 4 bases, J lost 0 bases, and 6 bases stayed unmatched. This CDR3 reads CATSERLAGIPNTGELFF. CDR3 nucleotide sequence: TGTGCCACCAGTGAAAGACTAGCGGGGATCCCGAACACCGGGGAGCTGTTTTTT.

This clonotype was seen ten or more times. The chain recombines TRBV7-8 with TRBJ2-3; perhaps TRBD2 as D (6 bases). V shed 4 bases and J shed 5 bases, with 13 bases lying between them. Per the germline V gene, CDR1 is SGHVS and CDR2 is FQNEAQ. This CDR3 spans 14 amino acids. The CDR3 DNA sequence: TGTGCCAGCAGCTGGGACTTCCAGCGAGATACGCAGTATTTT. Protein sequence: CASSWDFQRDTQYF.